Listed below are T cell receptor beta chains from one sample, sequenced in a study of blood T cell repertoires in COVID-19. Clones were read by immunoSEQ multiplex PCR, and TCRdb kept only the in-frame ones, dropping some. The sample shows some 330,000 clones, about four fifths of them seen only once. Sequenced: PBMCs or T cells enriched from blood (not recorded which). The receptors were sampled from a woman in her fifties or sixties who had recovered from COVID-19. The CDR3 runs from the conserved cysteine through the conserved F or W. The D gene is left open where the match is weak. Size is omitted from some rows. Given values are once, few, many or a class for expanded clones.

cdr3_aa cdr3_nt v_call clone_size j_call d_call
CASSYWGPGTGELFF TGTGCCAGCAGTTATTGGGGGCCCGGGACCGGGGAGCTGTTTTTT TRBV19 . TRBJ2-2 .
CASSRQGAGYEQYF TGTGCCAGCAGCAGACAGGGGGCTGGGTACGAGCAGTACTTC TRBV7-2 . TRBJ2-7 TRBD1
CASTGGAATNEKLFF TGTGCCAGCACCGGGGGTGCAGCAACTAATGAAAAACTGTTTTTT TRBV2 once TRBJ1-4 .
CASSYSTSVGLPYEQYF TGTGCCAGCAGTTACTCAACTAGCGTAGGATTGCCCTACGAGCAGTACTTC TRBV6-2/TRBV6-3 . TRBJ2-7 TRBD2
CASCKGDTQYF TGTGCCAGCTGCAAGGGGGATACGCAGTATTTT TRBV3-1/TRBV3-2 . TRBJ2-3 .
CASSFSPGGTGGEKLFF TGTGCCAGCAGTTTCAGCCCTGGGGGGACAGGGGGTGAAAAACTGTTTTTT TRBV28 . TRBJ1-4 TRBD1
CASSGDRINSPLHF TGTGCCAGCAGCGGGGACAGGATTAATTCACCCCTCCACTTT TRBV9 . TRBJ1-6 TRBD1
CASSLVLGTSYTF TGTGCCAGCAGCTTAGTTTTGGGCACGAGCTACACCTTC TRBV7-8 . TRBJ1-2 .
CASSATENTGELFF TGTGCCAGCAGCGCTACAGAGAACACCGGGGAGCTGTTTTTT TRBV7-9 once TRBJ2-2 .
CASYQSIYYGYTF TGTGCCAGCTATCAGTCAATTTACTATGGCTACACCTTC TRBV6-5 . TRBJ1-2 .
CASRGTGGDGYTF TGTGCCAGCAGAGGGACAGGGGGGGATGGCTACACCTTC TRBV6-5 few TRBJ1-2 TRBD1
CASTRLAGGDTGELFF TGCGCCAGCACCCGACTAGCGGGAGGGGACACCGGGGAGCTGTTTTTT TRBV5-1 . TRBJ2-2 TRBD2
CASSPRTGYNEQFF TGTGCCAGCAGCCCAAGGACTGGCTACAATGAGCAGTTCTTC TRBV11-3 once TRBJ2-1 .
CASSPGGALGTEAFF TGTGCCAGCTCACCAGGCGGAGCCCTTGGCACTGAAGCTTTCTTT TRBV18 . TRBJ1-1 .
CASSPRPGRFYEKLFF TGTGCCAGCTCCCCACGGCCGGGTCGGTTCTACGAAAAACTGTTTTTT TRBV18 . TRBJ1-4 .
CASSRDRSPLHF TGTGCCAGCAGCCGAGACAGGTCACCCCTCCACTTT TRBV12-3/TRBV12-4 . TRBJ1-6 .
CAWSPQANYGYTF TGTGCCTGGAGTCCGCAGGCGAACTATGGCTACACCTTC TRBV30 . TRBJ1-2 .
CASSKGQSYGYTF TGTGCCAGCAGCAAGGGACAGAGCTATGGCTACACCTTC TRBV9 . TRBJ1-2 TRBD1
CASNIQTGAGSPLHF TGTGCCAGTAATATCCAAACAGGGGCTGGGTCACCCCTCCACTTT TRBV19 . TRBJ1-6 TRBD1
CASSLQPPTYEQYF TGTGCCAGCAGTTTGCAACCACCTACCTACGAGCAGTACTTC TRBV28 . TRBJ2-7 .
CASSYRSDSYEQYF TGCGCCAGCAGCTACCGGAGTGATAGCTACGAGCAGTACTTC TRBV5-1 . TRBJ2-7 .
CASSYSIDSYNEQFF TGTGCCAGCAGTTACTCGATAGACAGCTACAATGAGCAGTTCTTC TRBV6-5 few TRBJ2-1 .
CSASSDSGRTEAFF TGCAGTGCTAGTAGCGACAGTGGACGCACTGAAGCTTTCTTT TRBV20-1 . TRBJ1-1 .
CASSSGPLLGGYGYTF TGTGCCAGCAGTTCTGGACCACTACTCGGGGGTTATGGCTACACCTTC TRBV6-2/TRBV6-3 . TRBJ1-2 .
CASSLVEGAGRGRGREQYF TGCGCCAGCAGCTTGGTCGAAGGCGCCGGGAGGGGAAGAGGTCGGGAGCAGTACTTC TRBV5-1 . TRBJ2-7 TRBD2
CASSHDYTGELFF TGCGCCAGCAGCCATGACTACACCGGGGAGCTGTTTTTT TRBV5-1 . TRBJ2-2 .
CASSPSRQDTQYF TGTGCCAGCAGCCCCTCTAGGCAAGATACGCAGTATTTT TRBV7-6 few TRBJ2-3 .
CASRPTGGIAFF TGTGCCAGCAGGCCCACAGGGGGCATCGCTTTCTTT TRBV12-3/TRBV12-4 . TRBJ1-1 TRBD1
CAWSLFREKLFF TGTGCCTGGTCCCTCTTCCGGGAAAAACTGTTTTTT TRBV30 . TRBJ1-4 .
CSVSGSDYGYTF TGCAGCGTTTCAGGGTCCGACTATGGCTACACCTTC TRBV29-1 . TRBJ1-2 .
CASRKSRGYSNQPQHF TGTGCCAGCAGAAAGAGTCGGGGGTATAGCAATCAGCCCCAGCATTTT TRBV2 . TRBJ1-5 .
CASSSDRVGAFF TGTGCCAGCAGCTCCGACAGGGTAGGAGCTTTCTTT TRBV7-8 few TRBJ1-1 TRBD1
CASSLLDEKLFF TGTGCCAGCAGTTTATTAGATGAAAAACTGTTTTTT TRBV12-3/TRBV12-4 . TRBJ1-4 .
CASKPGLQYEQYF TGTGCCAGCAAACCGGGACTCCAATACGAGCAGTACTTC TRBV12-3/TRBV12-4 . TRBJ2-7 .
CASRLGQGVYEQYF TGTGCCAGCAGACTGGGACAGGGTGTTTACGAGCAGTACTTC TRBV6-1 . TRBJ2-7 TRBD1
CASRPGLASSDTQYF TGTGCCAGCAGGCCGGGACTAGCGTCTTCAGATACGCAGTATTTT TRBV9 . TRBJ2-3 TRBD2
CASSQGVNTEAFF TGTGCCAGCAGCCAGGGGGTTAACACTGAAGCTTTCTTT TRBV12-3/TRBV12-4 . TRBJ1-1 TRBD1
CASSLGTVQPQHF TGTGCCAGCAGCTTAGGGACAGTTCAGCCCCAGCATTTT TRBV7-9 . TRBJ1-5 .
CASSYSGGGVYNEQFF TGTGCCAGCAGTTACTCGGGCGGGGGGGTATACAATGAGCAGTTCTTC TRBV6-5 . TRBJ2-1 TRBD2
CATSVPSGGNQPQHF TGTGCCACCAGTGTCCCATCCGGAGGCAATCAGCCCCAGCATTTT TRBV24-1 . TRBJ1-5 .
CASSFLQRDSYEQYF TGTGCCAGCAGCTTTTTGCAGCGGGACTCCTACGAGCAGTACTTC TRBV7-2 . TRBJ2-7 TRBD2
CASSQVSMTGGIEKLFF TGTGCCAGCAGCCAAGTCAGTATGACAGGGGGGATCGAAAAACTGTTTTTT TRBV3-1/TRBV3-2 . TRBJ1-4 TRBD1
CASSASGRGTDTQYF TGTGCCAGCAGCGCTAGCGGGAGGGGGACAGATACGCAGTATTTT TRBV5-4 . TRBJ2-3 TRBD2
CASSQRDKDRVWGYTF TGTGCCAGCAGCCAACGAGATAAAGACAGAGTGTGGGGCTACACCTTC TRBV7-8 . TRBJ1-2 .
CASSKKRSRARTPLHF TGTGCCAGCAGCAAAAAGCGAAGCAGGGCGAGGACACCCCTCCACTTT TRBV21-1 . TRBJ1-6 .
CASSGQGFEAFF TGTGCCAGCAGCGGACAGGGATTTGAAGCTTTCTTT TRBV4-2 . TRBJ1-1 TRBD1
CASSPDGVTDTQYF TGTGCCAGCAGCCCTGACGGGGTGACAGATACGCAGTATTTT TRBV7-2 once TRBJ2-3 .